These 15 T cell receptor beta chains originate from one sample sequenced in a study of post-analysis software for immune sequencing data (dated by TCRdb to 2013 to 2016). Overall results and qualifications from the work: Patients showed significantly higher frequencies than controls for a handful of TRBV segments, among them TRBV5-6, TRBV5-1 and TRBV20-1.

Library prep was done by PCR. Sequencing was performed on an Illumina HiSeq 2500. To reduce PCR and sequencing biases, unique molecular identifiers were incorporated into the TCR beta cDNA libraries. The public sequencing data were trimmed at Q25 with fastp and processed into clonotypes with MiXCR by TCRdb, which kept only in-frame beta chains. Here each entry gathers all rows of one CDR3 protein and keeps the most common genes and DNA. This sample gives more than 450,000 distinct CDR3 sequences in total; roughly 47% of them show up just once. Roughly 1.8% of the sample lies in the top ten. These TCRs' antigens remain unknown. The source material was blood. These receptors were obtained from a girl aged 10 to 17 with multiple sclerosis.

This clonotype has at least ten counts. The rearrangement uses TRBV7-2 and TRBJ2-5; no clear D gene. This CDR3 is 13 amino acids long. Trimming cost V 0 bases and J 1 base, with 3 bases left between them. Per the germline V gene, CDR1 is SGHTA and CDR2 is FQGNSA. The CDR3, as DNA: TGTGCCAGCAGCTTAGCGGTCCAAGAGACCCAGTACTTC. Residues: CASSLAVQETQYF. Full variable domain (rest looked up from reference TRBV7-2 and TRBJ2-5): GAGVSQSPSNKVTEKGKDVELRCDPISGHTALYWYRQSLGQGLEFLIYFQGNSAPDKSGLPSDRFSAERTGGSVSTLTIQRTQQEDSAVYLCASSLAVQETQYFGPGTRLLVL.

The CDR3 protein is CASSYSRRGFTGSYEQYF. The CDR3 DNA is TGTGCCAGCAGTTACTCGAGGCGGGGGTTCACCGGCTCCTACGAGCAGTACTTC. The chain joins TRBV6-5 to TRBJ2-7; TRBD2 matches 7 bases. Unmatched junction bases numbered 11, after V lost 0 bases and J lost 0 bases. The V gene's germline CDR1 is MNHEY and CDR2 SVGAGI. The CDR3 has 18 residues.

This chain's CDR3 is CASRPGQGDAGYTF. In nucleotides, the CDR3 is TGTGCCAGCAGACCGGGACAGGGTGATGCTGGCTACACCTTC. The rearrangement joins TRBV28 to TRBJ1-2, with 9 bases matching TRBD1. Germline CDR1 is MDHEN and CDR2 is SYDVKM. Germline trimming cut 6 bases from V and 7 bases from J; bases unmatched to any gene: 9. The CDR3 sequence is 14 residues long.

CDR3 coding DNA: TGTGCCAGCGCACTTTCCCAGGGCTACATGAACACTGAAGCTTTCTTT. Translated, it gives CASALSQGYMNTEAFF. The chain employs TRBV6-6 and TRBJ1-1, with D perhaps TRBD1 (5 bases). The V gene's germline CDR1 is MNHNY and CDR2 SVGAGI (reference sequence). Trimming stripped 8 bases from V and 0 bases from J, with 19 bases between. The length of the CDR3 is 16 residues.

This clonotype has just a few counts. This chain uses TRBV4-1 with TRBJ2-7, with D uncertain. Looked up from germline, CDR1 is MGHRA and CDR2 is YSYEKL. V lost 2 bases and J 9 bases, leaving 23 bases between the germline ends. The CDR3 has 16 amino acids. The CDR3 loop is CASSQMVIARPSLQYF. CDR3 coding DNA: TGCGCCAGCAGCCAAATGGTAATAGCTCGACCCAGCCTGCAGTACTTC.

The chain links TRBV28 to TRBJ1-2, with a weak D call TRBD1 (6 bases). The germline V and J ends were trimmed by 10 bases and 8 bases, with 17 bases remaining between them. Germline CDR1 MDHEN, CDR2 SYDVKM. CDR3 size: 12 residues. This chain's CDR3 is CATTRQVDGYTF. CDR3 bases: TGTGCCACCACTCGACAGGTGGACGGCTACACCTTC.

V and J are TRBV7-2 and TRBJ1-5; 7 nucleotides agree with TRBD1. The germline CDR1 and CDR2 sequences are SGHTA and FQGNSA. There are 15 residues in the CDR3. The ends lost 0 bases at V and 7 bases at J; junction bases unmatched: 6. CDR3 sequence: CASSLAEGARQPQHF. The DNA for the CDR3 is TGTGCCAGCAGCTTAGCCGAGGGGGCGCGACAGCCCCAGCATTTT.

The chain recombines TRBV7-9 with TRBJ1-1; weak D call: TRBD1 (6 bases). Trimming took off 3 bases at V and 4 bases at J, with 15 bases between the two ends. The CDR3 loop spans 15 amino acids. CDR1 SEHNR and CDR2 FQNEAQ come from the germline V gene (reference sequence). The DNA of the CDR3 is TGTGCCAGCAGCTTGCGGGGACATAACTCCACTGAAGCTTTCTTT. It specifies CASSLRGHNSTEAFF. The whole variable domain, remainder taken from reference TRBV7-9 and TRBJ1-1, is DTGVSQNPRHKITKRGQNVTFRCDPISEHNRLYWYRQTLGQGPEFLTYFQNEAQLEKSRLLSDRFSAERPKGSFSTLEIQRTEQGDSAMYLCASSLRGHNSTEAFFGQGTRLTVV.

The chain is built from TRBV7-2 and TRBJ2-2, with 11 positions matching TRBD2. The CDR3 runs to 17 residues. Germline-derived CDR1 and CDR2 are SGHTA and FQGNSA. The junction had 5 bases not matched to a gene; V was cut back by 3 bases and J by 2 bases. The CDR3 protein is CASSLASGGPNTGELFF. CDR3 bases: TGTGCCAGCAGCTTGGCTAGCGGGGGGCCAAACACCGGGGAGCTGTTTTTT.

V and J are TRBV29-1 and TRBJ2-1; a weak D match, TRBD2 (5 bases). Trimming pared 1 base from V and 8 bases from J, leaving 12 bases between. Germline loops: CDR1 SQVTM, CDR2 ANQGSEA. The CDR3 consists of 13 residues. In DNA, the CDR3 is TGCAGCGTTGAAGGTAGCGTGGAGGATGAGCAGTTCTTC. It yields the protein CSVEGSVEDEQFF.

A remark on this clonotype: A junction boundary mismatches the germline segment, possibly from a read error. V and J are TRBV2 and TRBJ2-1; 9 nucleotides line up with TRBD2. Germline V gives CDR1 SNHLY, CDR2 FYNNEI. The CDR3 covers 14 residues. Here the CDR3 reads CASSEGLAAQGQCF. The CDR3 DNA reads TGTGCCAGCAGTGAAGGACTAGCGGCCCAAGGGCAGTGCTTC.

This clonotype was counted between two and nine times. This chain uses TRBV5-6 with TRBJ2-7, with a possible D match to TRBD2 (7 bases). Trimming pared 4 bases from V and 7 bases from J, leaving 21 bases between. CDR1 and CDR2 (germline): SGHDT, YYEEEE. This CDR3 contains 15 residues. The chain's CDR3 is CASSLRGGLRGEQYF. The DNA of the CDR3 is TGTGCCAGCAGCCTAAGGGGGGGTCTTCGGGGGGAGCAGTACTTC.

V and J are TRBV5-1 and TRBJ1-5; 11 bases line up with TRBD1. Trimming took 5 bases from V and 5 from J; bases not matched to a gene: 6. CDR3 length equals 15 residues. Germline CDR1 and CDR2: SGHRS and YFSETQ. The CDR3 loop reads CASSAGQGAHQPQHF. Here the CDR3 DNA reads TGCGCCAGCAGTGCCGGACAGGGGGCACATCAGCCCCAGCATTTT.

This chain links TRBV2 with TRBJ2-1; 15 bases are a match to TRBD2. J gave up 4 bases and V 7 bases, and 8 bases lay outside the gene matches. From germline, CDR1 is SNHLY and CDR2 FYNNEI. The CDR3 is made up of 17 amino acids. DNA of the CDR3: TGTGCCAGCAACGCGGGACTAGCGGGGGGCCAATACAATGAGCAGTTCTTC. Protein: CASNAGLAGGQYNEQFF.

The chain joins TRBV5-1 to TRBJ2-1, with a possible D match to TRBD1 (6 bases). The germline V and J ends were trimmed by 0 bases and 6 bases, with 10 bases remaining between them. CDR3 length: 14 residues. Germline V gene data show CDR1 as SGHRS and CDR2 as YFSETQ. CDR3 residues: CASSLGQGCNEQFF. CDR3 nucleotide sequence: TGCGCCAGCAGCTTGGGTCAGGGGTGCAATGAGCAGTTCTTC.